The 11 T cell receptor beta chains listed next were all sequenced from one sample in a study of vaccination and CD4 T cells after COVID-19. Scientists ran DNA taken from cultured CD4+ T cells through the Oncomine TCR Beta short-read assay for sequencing. From the PCR reads, TCRdb called clonotypes with MiXCR, one entry per CDR3 protein. Seen here are 15,000 or so distinct CDR3 sequences, about half observed once, and the top ten hold roughly a sixth. This sample's time point: late sampling 161 to 241 days after vaccination in three convalescent patients. The treatment denotes: approximately 10-day PBMC culture with coronavirus spike peptide pools or control peptides (ViraFEST assay). No antigens are known for them. The specimen was CD4+ T cells from blood, cultured in vitro, collected about 7 months after SARS-CoV-2 vaccination. These TCRs come from a human donor who had recovered from COVID-19.

The V gene is TRBV7-2, the J gene TRBJ2-5, with TRBD2 identical over 7 bases. Germline V gene lookup returns CDR1 SGHTA and CDR2 FQGNSA. The V gene end was trimmed by 5 bases and the J gene end by 1 base; junction bases not matched to a gene: 10. This CDR3 has 16 amino acids. CDR3 residues: CASSPLSSGPQETQYF. The CDR3, as DNA: TGTGCCAGCAGCCCTCTCTCTAGCGGCCCCCAAGAGACCCAGTACTTC.

The chain combines TRBV7-8 with TRBJ1-5, with D maybe TRBD1 (6 bases). The CDR3 spans 18 residues. Trimming removed 0 bases from V and 3 bases from J, with 18 bases in between. The germline CDR1 and CDR2 sequences are SGHVS and FQNEAQ. This CDR3 reads CASSLAAPVTGYNQPQHF. The CDR3 DNA reads as TGTGCCAGCAGCTTAGCGGCTCCCGTGACAGGTTACAATCAGCCCCAGCATTTT.

This clonotype was observed a few times. The rearrangement uses TRBV27 and TRBJ2-1, with no clear D. The CDR3 length is 12 residues. V was shortened by 5 bases and J by 10 bases, with 12 bases between the two germline ends. CDR1 is MNHEY, CDR2 SMNVEV, per germline (reference sequence). The CDR3 loop is CASSRVGGEQFF. The CDR3 coding sequence is TGTGCCAGCAGTAGAGTTGGCGGAGAGCAGTTCTTC.

The chain couples TRBV7-9 to TRBJ2-3; 10 bases fit TRBD1. The CDR3 sequence is 15 residues long. The V and J ends lost 5 bases and 2 bases, in that order; junction bases with no gene match: 4. CDR1 is SEHNR, CDR2 FQNEAQ, per germline (reference sequence). In DNA form, the CDR3 reads TGTGCCAGCAGCCCCGGACAGGGGGTCACAGATACGCAGTATTTT. As protein: CASSPGQGVTDTQYF.

This clonotype was observed a few times. The chain has TRBV25-1 and TRBJ2-3; perhaps D is TRBD1 or TRBD2 (6 bases each). CDR3 length: 14 residues. From germline, CDR1 is MGHDK and CDR2 SYGVNS. V lost 4 bases to trimming and J lost 5 bases, with 13 bases between them. For the CDR3, the DNA is TGTGCCAGCAGTGGGAGCGGAGGGGGAGATACGCAGTATTTT. It yields the protein CASSGSGGGDTQYF. Based on the CDR3 plus reference TRBV25-1 and TRBJ2-3, the full variable domain is EADIYQTPRYLVIGTGKKITLECSQTMGHDKMYWYQQDPGMELHLIHYSYGVNSTEKGDLSSESTVSRIRTEHFPLTLESARPSHTSQYLCASSGSGGGDTQYFGPGTRLTVL.

The genes are TRBV2 and TRBJ2-7; 8 bases map to TRBD2. The V gene end was trimmed by 6 bases and the J gene end by 1 base; junction bases not matched to a gene: 11. The CDR3 loop spans 16 amino acids. Germline CDR1 reads SNHLY; CDR2 reads FYNNEI. CDR3 nucleotides: TGTGCCAGCAGACCAAGGAGCGGGGGCTATTCCTACGAGCAGTACTTC. Translation gives CASRPRSGGYSYEQYF.

In nucleotides, the CDR3 is TGCGCCAGCAGCCAATCTAGCGGGAAAGGGGGCGAGCAGTACTTC. Translation: CASSQSSGKGGEQYF. The chain recombines TRBV4-1 with TRBJ2-7; 9 bases are a match to TRBD2. J was trimmed by 6 bases and V by 2 bases; bases with no gene match: 8. CDR3 length: 15 residues. Germline CDR1 and CDR2: MGHRA and YSYEKL.

The genes are TRBV20-1 and TRBJ2-3; D possibly corresponds to TRBD1 (6 bases). From germline, CDR1 is DFQATT and CDR2 SNEGSKA (reference sequence). The V gene lost 3 bases and the J gene lost 0 bases, with 13 bases spanning the gap. CDR3 size: 15 residues. The CDR3, as DNA: TGCAGTGCTAGCAGGGGCCCCTCTAGCACAGATACGCAGTATTTT. This translates into CSASRGPSSTDTQYF.

Details on this clonotype: No DNA is shown, since the ends of the CDR3 on it are uncertain; the CDR3 is the one TCRdb lists. The gene calls are TRBV19 and TRBJ1-5; the table's D call, TRBD1, was not checked against the DNA. The CDR3 contains 23 residues when both ends are counted. Germline CDR1 reads LNHDA; CDR2 reads SQIVND (reference sequence). Here the CDR3 reads CASSIRDRHYEQYFGPGNQPQHF.

The gene calls are TRBV7-2 and TRBJ2-1, with TRBD2 matching 9 bases. With 5 bases clipped from V and 4 bases from J, the junction kept 6 bases outside the gene matches. Germline-derived CDR1 and CDR2 are SGHTA and FQGNSA. This CDR3 contains 15 residues. The CDR3 reads CASSRASGTYNEQFF. The CDR3 DNA follows: TGTGCCAGCAGCCGTGCTAGCGGGACTTACAATGAGCAGTTCTTC.

This clonotype was picked up a small number of times. The rearrangement joins TRBV7-8 to TRBJ1-5, with D uncertain. With 5 bases removed from V and 0 bases from J, the gap between germline ends came to 11 bases. Germline values: CDR1 SGHVS, CDR2 FQNEAQ. The length of the CDR3 is 15 residues. The DNA for the CDR3 is TGTGCCAGCAGCCAATACGGGAGTAGCAATCAGCCCCAGCATTTT. Its protein product is CASSQYGSSNQPQHF.